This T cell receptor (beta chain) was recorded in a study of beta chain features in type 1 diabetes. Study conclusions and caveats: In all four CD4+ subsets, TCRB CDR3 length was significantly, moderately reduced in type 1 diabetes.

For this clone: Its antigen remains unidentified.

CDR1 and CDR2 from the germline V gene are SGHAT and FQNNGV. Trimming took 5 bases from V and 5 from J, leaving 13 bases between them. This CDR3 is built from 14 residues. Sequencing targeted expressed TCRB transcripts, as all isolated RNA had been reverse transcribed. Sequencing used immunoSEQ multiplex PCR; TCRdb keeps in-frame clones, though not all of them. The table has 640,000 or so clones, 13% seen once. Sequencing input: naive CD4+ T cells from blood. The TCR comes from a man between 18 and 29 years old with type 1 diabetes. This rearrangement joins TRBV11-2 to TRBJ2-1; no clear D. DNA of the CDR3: TGTGCCAGCAGCCCCAGTTTCGCCAACAATGAGCAGTTCTTC. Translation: CASSPSFANNEQFF. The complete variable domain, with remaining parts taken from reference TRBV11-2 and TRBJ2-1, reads EAGVAQSPRYKIIEKRQSVAFWCNPISGHATLYWYQQILGQGPKLLIQFQNNGVVDDSQLPKDRFSAERLKGVDSTLKIQPAKLEDSAVYLCASSPSFANNEQFFGPGTRLTVL.